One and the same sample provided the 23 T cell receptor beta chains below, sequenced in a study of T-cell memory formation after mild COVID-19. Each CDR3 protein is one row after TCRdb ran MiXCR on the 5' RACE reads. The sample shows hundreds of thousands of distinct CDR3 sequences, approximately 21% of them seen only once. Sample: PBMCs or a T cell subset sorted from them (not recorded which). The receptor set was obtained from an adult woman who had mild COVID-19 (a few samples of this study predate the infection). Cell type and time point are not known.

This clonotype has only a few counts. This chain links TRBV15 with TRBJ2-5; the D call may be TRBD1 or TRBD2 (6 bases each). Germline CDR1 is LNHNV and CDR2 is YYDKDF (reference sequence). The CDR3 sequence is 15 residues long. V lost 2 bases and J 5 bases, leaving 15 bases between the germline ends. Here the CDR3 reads CATSRRGTRGETQYF. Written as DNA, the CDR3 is TGTGCCACCAGCAGACGGGGGACCAGGGGCGAGACCCAGTACTTC. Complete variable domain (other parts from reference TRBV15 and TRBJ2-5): DAMVIQNPRYQVTQFGKPVTLSCSQTLNHNVMYWYQQKSSQAPKLLFHYYDKDFNNEADTPDNFQSRRPNTSFCFLDIRSPGLGDTAMYLCATSRRGTRGETQYFGPGTRLLVL.

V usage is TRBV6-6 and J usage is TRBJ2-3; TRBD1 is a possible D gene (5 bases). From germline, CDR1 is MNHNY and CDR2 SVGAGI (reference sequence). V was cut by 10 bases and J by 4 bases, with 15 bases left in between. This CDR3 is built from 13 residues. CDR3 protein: CATHRVGPDTQYF. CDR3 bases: TGTGCCACCCACCGGGTGGGGCCAGATACGCAGTATTTT.

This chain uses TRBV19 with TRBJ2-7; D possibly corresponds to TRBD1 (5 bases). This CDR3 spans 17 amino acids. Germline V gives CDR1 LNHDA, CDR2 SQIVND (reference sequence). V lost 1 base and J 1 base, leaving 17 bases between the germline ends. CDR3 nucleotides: TGTGCCAGTAGTATAGTGCACGACAGTGGGCTTTCCTACGAGCAGTACTTC. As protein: CASSIVHDSGLSYEQYF.

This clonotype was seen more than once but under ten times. This CDR3 is CASSGGQGEYF. CDR3 DNA sequence: TGCGCCAGCAGCGGGGGACAGGGCGAGTACTTC. This chain connects TRBV5-1 to TRBJ2-7; 9 bases are a match to TRBD1. V lost 4 bases and J lost 11; bases outside the gene matches: 4. In germline, CDR1 is SGHRS, CDR2 YFSETQ. This CDR3 is built from 11 residues. Full variable domain (missing parts from reference TRBV5-1 and TRBJ2-7): KAGVTQTPRYLIKTRGQQVTLSCSPISGHRSVSWYQQTPGQGLQFLFEYFSETQRNKGNFPGRFSGRQFSNSRSEMNVSTLELGDSALYLCASSGGQGEYFGPGTRLTVT.

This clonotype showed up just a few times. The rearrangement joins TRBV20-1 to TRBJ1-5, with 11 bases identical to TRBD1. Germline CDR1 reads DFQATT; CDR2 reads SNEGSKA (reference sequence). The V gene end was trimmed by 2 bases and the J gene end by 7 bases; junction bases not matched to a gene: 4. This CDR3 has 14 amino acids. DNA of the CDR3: TGCAGTGCTAGATCCGGGACAGGGGGACAGCCCCAGCATTTT. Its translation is CSARSGTGGQPQHF.

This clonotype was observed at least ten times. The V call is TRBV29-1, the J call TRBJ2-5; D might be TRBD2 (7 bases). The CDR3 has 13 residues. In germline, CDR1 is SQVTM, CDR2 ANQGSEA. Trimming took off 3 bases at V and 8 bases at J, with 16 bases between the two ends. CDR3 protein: CSVDQGGGDTQYF. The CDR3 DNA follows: TGCAGCGTTGATCAGGGAGGGGGGGATACCCAGTACTTC.

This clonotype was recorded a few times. The chain's CDR3 is CASSPRLSENTGELFF. DNA of the CDR3: TGTGCCAGCAGCCCTCGACTTTCGGAGAACACCGGGGAGCTGTTTTTT. The chain is built from TRBV9 and TRBJ2-2; D is undetermined. The CDR3 sequence is 16 residues long. Per the germline V gene, CDR1 is SGDLS and CDR2 is YYNGEE. Trimming shortened V by 4 bases and J by 1 base, and 14 bases separated the two germline ends.

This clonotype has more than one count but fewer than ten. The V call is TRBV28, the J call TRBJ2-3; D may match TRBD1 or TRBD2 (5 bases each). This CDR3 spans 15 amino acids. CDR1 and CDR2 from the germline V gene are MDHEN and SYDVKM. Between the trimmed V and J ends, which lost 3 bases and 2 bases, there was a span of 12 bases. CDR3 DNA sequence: TGTGCCAGCAGTTTCCGGGACCCTCTCACAGATACGCAGTATTTT. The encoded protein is CASSFRDPLTDTQYF.

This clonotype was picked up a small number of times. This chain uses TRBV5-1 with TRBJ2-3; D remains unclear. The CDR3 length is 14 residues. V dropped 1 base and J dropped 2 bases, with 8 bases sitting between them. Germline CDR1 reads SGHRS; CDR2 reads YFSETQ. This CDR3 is CASSLTPTTDTQYF. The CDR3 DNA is TGCGCCAGCAGCTTGACCCCAACCACAGATACGCAGTATTTT.

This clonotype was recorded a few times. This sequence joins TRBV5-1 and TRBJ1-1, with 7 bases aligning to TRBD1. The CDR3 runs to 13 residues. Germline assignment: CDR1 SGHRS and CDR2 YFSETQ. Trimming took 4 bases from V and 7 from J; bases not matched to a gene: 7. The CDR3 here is CASSLGQDLEAFF. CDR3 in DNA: TGCGCCAGCAGCCTAGGACAGGATCTTGAAGCTTTCTTT.

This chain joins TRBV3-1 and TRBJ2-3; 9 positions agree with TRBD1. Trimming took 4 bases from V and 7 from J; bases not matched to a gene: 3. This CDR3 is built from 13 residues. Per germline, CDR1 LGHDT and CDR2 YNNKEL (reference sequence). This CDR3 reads CASSPGTGYTQYF. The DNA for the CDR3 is TGTGCCAGCAGCCCCGGGACAGGGTATACGCAGTATTTT.

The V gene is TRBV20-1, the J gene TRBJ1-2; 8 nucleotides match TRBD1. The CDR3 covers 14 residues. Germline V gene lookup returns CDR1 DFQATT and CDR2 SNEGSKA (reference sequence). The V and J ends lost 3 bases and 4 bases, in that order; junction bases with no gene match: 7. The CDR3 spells CSASGSGGGYGYTF. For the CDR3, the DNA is TGCAGTGCTAGTGGCTCAGGGGGCGGCTATGGCTACACCTTC.

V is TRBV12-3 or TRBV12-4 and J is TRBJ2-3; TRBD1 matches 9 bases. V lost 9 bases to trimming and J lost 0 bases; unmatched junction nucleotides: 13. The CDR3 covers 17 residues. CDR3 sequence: CARSPGQGPSSTDTQYF. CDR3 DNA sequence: TGTGCCAGAAGTCCGGGACAGGGCCCATCTAGCACAGATACGCAGTATTTT.

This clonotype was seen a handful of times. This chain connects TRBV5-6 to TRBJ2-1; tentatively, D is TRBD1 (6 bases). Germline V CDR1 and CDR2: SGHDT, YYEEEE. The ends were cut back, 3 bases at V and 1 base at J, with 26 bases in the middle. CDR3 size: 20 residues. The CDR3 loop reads CASSSPVQGLARKSYNEQFF. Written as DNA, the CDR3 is TGTGCCAGCAGCTCTCCTGTTCAGGGGCTGGCTAGGAAGTCCTACAATGAGCAGTTCTTC.

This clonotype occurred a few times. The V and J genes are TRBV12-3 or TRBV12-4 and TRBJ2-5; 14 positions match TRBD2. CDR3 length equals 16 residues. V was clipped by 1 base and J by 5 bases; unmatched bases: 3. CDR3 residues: CASSLGGLAGAETQYF. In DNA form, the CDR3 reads TGTGCCAGCAGTTTAGGGGGACTAGCGGGAGCGGAGACCCAGTACTTC.

The DNA of the CDR3 is TGTGCCAGCAGCCACCGGGGACAGCCCCGGGGCGAGCAGTACTTC. Its protein product is CASSHRGQPRGEQYF. The chain recombines TRBV6-6 with TRBJ2-7; 7 bases line up with TRBD1. Germline V gene lookup returns CDR1 MNHNY and CDR2 SVGAGI (reference sequence). The CDR3 is 15 amino acids. V gave up 6 bases and J gave up 6 bases; unmatched junction bases: 14.

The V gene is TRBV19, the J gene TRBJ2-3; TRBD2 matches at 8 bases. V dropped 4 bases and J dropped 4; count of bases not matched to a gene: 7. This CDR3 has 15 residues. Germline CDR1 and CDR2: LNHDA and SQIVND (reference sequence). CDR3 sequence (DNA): TGTGCCAGTAGTAGTATAGCGGGACGGTCAGATACGCAGTATTTT. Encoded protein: CASSSIAGRSDTQYF.

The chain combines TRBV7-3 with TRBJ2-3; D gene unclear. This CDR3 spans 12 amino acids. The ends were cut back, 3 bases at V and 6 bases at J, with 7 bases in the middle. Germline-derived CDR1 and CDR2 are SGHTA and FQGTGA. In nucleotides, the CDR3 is TGTGCCAGCAGCTTCCTACATGATACGCAGTATTTT. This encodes CASSFLHDTQYF. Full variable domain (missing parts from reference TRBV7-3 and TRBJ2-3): GAGVSQTPSNKVTEKGKYVELRCDPISGHTALYWYRQSLGQGPEFLIYFQGTGAADDSGLPNDRFFAVRPEGSVSTLKIQRTERGDSAVYLCASSFLHDTQYFGPGTRLTVL.

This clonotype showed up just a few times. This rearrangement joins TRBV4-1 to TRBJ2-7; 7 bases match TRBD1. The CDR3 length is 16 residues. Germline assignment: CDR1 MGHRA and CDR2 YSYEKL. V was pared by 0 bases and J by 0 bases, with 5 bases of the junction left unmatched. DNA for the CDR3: TGCGCCAGCAGCCAAGATCAAAACAGGGGCTCCTACGAGCAGTACTTC. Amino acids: CASSQDQNRGSYEQYF.

The DNA of the CDR3 is TGCAGTGCTATCCCCTTGCGGGAGGGCGTCCATGAGCAGTTCTTC. It encodes CSAIPLREGVHEQFF. V usage is TRBV20-1 and J usage is TRBJ2-1; 9 bases match TRBD2. Trimming took 4 bases from V and 8 from J; bases not matched to a gene: 12. This CDR3 spans 15 amino acids. Germline lookup yields CDR1 DFQATT and CDR2 SNEGSKA (reference sequence).

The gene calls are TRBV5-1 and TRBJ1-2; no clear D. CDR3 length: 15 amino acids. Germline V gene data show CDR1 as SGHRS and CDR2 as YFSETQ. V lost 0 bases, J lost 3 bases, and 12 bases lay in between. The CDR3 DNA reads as TGCGCCAGCAGCTTGGAGGCCTCTTGGGACTATGGCTACACCTTC. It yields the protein CASSLEASWDYGYTF.

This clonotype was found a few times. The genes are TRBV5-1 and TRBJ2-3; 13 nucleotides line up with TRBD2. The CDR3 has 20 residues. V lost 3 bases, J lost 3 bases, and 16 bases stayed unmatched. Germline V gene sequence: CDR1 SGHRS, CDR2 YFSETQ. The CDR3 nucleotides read TGCGCCAGCAGCTGGCGAAGATCGGGACTAGCGGGAAAGGAAACAGATACGCAGTATTTT. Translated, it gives CASSWRRSGLAGKETDTQYF.

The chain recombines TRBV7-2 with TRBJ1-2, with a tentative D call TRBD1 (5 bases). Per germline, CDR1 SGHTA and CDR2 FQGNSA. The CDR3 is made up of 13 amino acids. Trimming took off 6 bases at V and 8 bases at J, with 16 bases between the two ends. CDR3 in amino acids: CASRSTARWGYTF. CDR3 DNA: TGTGCCAGCAGATCGACAGCCCGGTGGGGCTACACCTTC.